This record looks at one TCR beta chain sequence and its context. The sample is drawn from a study of control samples from healthy donors and cancer patients. Profiling relied on immunoSEQ multiplex PCR, and the TCRdb table lists in-frame clones only, not all of them. The top ten hold more than 1.1% of the sample, which has 190,000 or so clones, about 93% seen once. Germline CDR1 SGHDT, CDR2 YYEEEE. V shed 5 bases and J shed 3 bases, with 18 bases lying between them. The CDR3 has 16 amino acids. This clonotype was sampled from a man between 18 and 35 years old in good health. This chain connects TRBV5-6 to TRBJ1-5; D is possibly TRBD1 (5 bases). Sequencing was performed on blood. CDR3 residues: CASSGTGGILNQPQHF. The CDR3, as DNA: TGTGCCAGCAGTGGTACGGGGGGAATTCTCAATCAGCCCCAGCATTTT. The full variable domain, with the rest looked up from reference TRBV5-6 and TRBJ1-5, is DAGVTQSPTHLIKTRGQQVTLRCSPKSGHDTVSWYQQALGQGPQFIFQYYEEEERQRGNFPDRFSGHQFPNYSSELNVNALLLGDSALYLCASSGTGGILNQPQHFGDGTRLSIL.